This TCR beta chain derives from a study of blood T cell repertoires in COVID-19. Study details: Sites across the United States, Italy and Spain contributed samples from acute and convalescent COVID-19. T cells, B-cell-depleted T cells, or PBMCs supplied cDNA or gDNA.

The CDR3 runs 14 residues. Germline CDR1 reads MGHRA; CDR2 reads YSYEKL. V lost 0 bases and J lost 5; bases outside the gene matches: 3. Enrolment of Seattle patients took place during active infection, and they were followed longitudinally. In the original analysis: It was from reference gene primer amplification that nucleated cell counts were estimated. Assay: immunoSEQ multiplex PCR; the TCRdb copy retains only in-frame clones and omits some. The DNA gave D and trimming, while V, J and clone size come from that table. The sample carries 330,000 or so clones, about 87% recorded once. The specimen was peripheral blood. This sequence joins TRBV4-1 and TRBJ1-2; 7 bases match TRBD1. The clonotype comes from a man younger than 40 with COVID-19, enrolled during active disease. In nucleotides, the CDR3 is TGCGCCAGCAGCCAAGATGCAGGGGGGTATGGCTACACCTTC. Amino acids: CASSQDAGGYGYTF.